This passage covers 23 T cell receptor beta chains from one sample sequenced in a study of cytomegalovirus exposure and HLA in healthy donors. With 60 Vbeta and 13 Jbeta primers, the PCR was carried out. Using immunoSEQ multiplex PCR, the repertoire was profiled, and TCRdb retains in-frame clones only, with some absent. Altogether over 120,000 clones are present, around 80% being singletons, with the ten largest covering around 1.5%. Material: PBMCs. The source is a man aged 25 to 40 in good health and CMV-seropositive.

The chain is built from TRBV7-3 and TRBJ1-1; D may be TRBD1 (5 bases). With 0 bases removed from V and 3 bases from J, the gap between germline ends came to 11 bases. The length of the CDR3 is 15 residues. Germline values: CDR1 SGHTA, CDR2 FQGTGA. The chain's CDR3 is CASSLTRLGDTEAFF. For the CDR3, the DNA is TGTGCCAGCAGCTTAACGCGCTTAGGGGACACTGAAGCTTTCTTT.

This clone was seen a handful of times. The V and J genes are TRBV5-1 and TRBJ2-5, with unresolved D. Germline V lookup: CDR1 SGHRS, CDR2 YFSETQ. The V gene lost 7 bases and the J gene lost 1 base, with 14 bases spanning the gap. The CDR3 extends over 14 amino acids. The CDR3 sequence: CASETGRSQETQYF. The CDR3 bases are TGCGCCAGCGAGACCGGCCGGAGCCAAGAGACCCAGTACTTC.

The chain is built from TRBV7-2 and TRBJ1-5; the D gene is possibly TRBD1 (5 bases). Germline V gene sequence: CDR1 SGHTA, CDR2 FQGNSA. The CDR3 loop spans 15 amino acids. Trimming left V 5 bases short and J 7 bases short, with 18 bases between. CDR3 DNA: TGTGCCAGCAGCGCTGGGGGGGAAGGAACGCAGCCCCAGCATTTT. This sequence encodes CASSAGGEGTQPQHF.

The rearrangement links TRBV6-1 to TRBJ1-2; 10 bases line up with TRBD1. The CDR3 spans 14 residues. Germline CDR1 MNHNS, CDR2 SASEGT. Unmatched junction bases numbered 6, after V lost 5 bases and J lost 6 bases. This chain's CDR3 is CASSLDRGGNGYTF. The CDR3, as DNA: TGTGCCAGCAGTCTGGACAGGGGGGGCAATGGCTACACCTTC.

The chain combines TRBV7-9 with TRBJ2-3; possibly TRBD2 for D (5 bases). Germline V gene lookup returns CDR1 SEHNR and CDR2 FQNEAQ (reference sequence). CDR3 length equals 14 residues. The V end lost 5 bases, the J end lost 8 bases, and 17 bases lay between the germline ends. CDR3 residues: CASSREYGRPTQYF. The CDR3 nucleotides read TGTGCCAGCAGCCGCGAGTATGGGAGACCTACGCAGTATTTT.

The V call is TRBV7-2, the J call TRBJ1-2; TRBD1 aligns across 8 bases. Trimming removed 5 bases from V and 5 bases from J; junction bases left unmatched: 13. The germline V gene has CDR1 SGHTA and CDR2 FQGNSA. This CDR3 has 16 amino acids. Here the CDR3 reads CASSPDRATGLYGYTF. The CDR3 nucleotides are TGTGCCAGCAGCCCGGACAGGGCAACGGGGTTATATGGCTACACCTTC.

The CDR3 here is CASSQGTGGQPQHF. In DNA, the CDR3 is TGCGCCAGCAGCCAGGGGACAGGAGGACAGCCCCAGCATTTT. The chain links TRBV5-1 to TRBJ1-5, with TRBD1 identical over 8 bases. Germline assignment: CDR1 SGHRS and CDR2 YFSETQ. CDR3 length equals 14 residues. Trimming took 4 bases from V and 7 from J; bases not matched to a gene: 7. The entire variable domain, with the rest obtained from reference TRBV5-1 and TRBJ1-5, is as follows: KAGVTQTPRYLIKTRGQQVTLSCSPISGHRSVSWYQQTPGQGLQFLFEYFSETQRNKGNFPGRFSGRQFSNSRSEMNVSTLELGDSALYLCASSQGTGGQPQHFGDGTRLSIL.

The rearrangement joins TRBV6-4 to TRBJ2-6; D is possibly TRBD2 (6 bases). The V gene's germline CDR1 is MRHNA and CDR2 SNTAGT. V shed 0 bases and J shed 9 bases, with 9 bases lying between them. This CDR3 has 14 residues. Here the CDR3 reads CASSDSGGNNVLTF. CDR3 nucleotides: TGTGCCAGCAGTGACTCGGGGGGTAACAACGTCCTGACTTTC.

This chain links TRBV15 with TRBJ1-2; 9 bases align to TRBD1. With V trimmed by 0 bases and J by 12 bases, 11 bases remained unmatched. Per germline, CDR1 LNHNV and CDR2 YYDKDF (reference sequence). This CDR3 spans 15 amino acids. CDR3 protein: CATSRDIGTGNIDTF. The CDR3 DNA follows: TGTGCCACCAGCAGAGATATTGGGACAGGGAATATCGACACCTTC.

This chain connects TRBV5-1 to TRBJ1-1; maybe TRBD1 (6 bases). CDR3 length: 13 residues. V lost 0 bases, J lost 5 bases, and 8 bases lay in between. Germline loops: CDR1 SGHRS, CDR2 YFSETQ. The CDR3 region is CASSLAGETEAFF. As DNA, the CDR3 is TGCGCCAGCAGCTTGGCAGGGGAGACTGAAGCTTTCTTT.

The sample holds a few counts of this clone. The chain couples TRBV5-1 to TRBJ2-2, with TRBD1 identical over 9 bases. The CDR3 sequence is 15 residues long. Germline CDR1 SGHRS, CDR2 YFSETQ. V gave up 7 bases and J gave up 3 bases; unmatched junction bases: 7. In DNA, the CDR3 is TGCGCCAGCGGAGGGACAGGGTCGGACACCGGGGAGCTGTTTTTT. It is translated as CASGGTGSDTGELFF.

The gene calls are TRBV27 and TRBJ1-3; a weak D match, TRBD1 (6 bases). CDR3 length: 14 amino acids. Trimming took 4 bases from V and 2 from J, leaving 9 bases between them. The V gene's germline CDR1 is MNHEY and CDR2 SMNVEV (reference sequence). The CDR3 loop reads CASSSGTPGNTIYF. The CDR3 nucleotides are TGTGCCAGCAGTTCCGGGACACCTGGAAACACCATATATTTT.

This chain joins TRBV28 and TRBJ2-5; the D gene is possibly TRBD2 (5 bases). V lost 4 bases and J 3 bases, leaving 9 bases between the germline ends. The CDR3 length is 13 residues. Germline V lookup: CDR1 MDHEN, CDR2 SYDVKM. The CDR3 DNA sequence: TGTGCCAGCAGTTCCGGACTGGAAGAGACCCAGTACTTC. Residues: CASSSGLEETQYF.

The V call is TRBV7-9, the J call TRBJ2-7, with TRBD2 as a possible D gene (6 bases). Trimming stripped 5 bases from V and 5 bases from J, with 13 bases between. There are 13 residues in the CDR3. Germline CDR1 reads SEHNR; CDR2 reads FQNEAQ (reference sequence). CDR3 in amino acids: CASSAGRINEQYF. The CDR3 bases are TGTGCCAGCAGCGCCGGGAGAATCAACGAGCAGTACTTC. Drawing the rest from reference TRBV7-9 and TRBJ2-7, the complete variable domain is DTGVSQNPRHKITKRGQNVTFRCDPISEHNRLYWYRQTLGQGPEFLTYFQNEAQLEKSRLLSDRFSAERPKGSFSTLEIQRTEQGDSAMYLCASSAGRINEQYFGPGTRLTVT.

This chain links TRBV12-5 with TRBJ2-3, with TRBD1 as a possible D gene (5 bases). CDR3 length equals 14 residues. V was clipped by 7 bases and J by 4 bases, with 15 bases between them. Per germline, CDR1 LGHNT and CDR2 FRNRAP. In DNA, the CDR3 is TGTGCTAGTGACAAAGGGGTAGCCGCAGATACGCAGTATTTT. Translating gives CASDKGVAADTQYF.

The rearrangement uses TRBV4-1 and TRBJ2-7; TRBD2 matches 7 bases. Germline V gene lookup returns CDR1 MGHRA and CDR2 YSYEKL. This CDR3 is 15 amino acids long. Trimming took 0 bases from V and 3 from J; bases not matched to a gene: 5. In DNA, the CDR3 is TGCGCCAGCAGCCAAGACCCTAGCGGAGACTACGAGCAGTACTTC. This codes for CASSQDPSGDYEQYF.

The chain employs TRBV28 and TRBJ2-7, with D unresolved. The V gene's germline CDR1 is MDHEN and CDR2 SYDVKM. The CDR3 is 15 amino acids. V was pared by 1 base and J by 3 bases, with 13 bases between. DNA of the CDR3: TGTGCCAGCAGTTTATTGGGCTCACAAATCTACGAGCAGTACTTC. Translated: CASSLLGSQIYEQYF.

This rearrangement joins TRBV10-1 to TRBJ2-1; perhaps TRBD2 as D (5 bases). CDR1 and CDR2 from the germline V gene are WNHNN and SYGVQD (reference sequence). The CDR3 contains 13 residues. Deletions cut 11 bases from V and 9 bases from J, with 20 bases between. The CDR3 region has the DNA TGCGCCCATCTGCGGGCCCTAACCCGTGAGCAGTTCTTC. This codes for CAHLRALTREQFF.

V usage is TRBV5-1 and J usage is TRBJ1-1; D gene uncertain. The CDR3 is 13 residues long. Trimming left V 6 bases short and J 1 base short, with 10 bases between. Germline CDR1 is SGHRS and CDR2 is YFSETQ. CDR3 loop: CASKTLENTEAFF. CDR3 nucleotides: TGCGCCAGCAAAACCCTAGAGAACACTGAAGCTTTCTTT. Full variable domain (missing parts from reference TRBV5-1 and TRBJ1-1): KAGVTQTPRYLIKTRGQQVTLSCSPISGHRSVSWYQQTPGQGLQFLFEYFSETQRNKGNFPGRFSGRQFSNSRSEMNVSTLELGDSALYLCASKTLENTEAFFGQGTRLTVV.

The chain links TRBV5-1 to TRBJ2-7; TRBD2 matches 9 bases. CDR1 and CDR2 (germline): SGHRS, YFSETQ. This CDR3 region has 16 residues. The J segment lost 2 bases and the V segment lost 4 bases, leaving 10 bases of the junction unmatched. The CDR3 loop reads CASSHLGTSRAYEQYF. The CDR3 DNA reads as TGCGCCAGCAGCCACCTCGGGACTAGCAGAGCCTACGAGCAGTACTTC.

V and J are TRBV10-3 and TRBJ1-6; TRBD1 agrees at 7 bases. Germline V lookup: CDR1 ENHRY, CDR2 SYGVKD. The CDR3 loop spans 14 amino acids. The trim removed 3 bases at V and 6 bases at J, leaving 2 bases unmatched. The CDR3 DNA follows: TGTGCCATCAGTGAACGGGACAGTAATTCACCCCTCCACTTT. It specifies CAISERDSNSPLHF.

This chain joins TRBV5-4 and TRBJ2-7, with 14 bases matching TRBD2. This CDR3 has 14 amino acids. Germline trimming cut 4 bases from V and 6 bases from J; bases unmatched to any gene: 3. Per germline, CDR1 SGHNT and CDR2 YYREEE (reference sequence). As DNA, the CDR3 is TGTGCCAGCAGCCAGGGACTAGCGGGAGCCGAGCAGTACTTC. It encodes CASSQGLAGAEQYF.

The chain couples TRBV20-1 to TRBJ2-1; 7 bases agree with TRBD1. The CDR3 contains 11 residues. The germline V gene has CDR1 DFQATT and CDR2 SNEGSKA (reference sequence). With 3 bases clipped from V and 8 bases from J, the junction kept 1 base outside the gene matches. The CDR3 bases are TGCAGTGCTAGCGACAGGGATGAGCAGTTCTTC. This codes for CSASDRDEQFF.